This note documents a single T cell receptor beta chain sequence. The authors' processing: Using reference gene primer amplification, nucleated cell counts were estimated. Data came from immunoSEQ multiplex PCR; TCRdb stores just in-frame clones and leaves some out. That table furnishes V, J and clone size, whereas the DNA furnished D and trimming. The sample holds 200,000 to 300,000 clones, approximately 86% seen once. V dropped 2 bases and J dropped 4 bases, with 14 bases sitting between them. CDR3 length: 15 amino acids. Germline CDR1 SGHVS, CDR2 FQNEAQ. These data come from a study of blood T cell repertoires in COVID-19. Study-level information: The United States, Italy and Spain were the sources of the acute and convalescent COVID-19 samples. T cells, B-cell-depleted T cells, or PBMCs provided the cDNA or gDNA that served as material.

This sequence joins TRBV7-8 and TRBJ1-2, with D uncertain. The clonotype comes from a woman in her 70s with active or convalescent COVID-19. Sequenced input: peripheral blood. The CDR3 here is CASSLSGSEPYGYTF. The CDR3 DNA sequence: TGTGCCAGCAGCTTATCAGGTTCGGAACCCTATGGCTACACCTTC. The complete variable domain, with remaining parts taken from reference TRBV7-8 and TRBJ1-2, reads GAGVSQSPRYKVAKRGQDVALRCDPISGHVSLFWYQQALGQGPEFLTYFQNEAQLDKSGLPSDRFFAERPEGSVSTLKIQRTQQEDSAVYLCASSLSGSEPYGYTFGSGTRLTVV.